This paragraph reports one T cell receptor beta chain. Its antigen remains unknown. The sample originates from a study of Tregs in tolerant kidney transplant recipients. Study results and caveats: The most relevant donor-specific Treg TCRbeta repertoire apparently came from expansion with activated donor B cells.

TCRdb's copy holds only in-frame clones and misses some; the assay was immunoSEQ multiplex PCR. Of under 95,000 clones in the sample, about 91% are singletons; the top ten hold 0.3% to 0.4%. This CDR3 has 16 residues. Germline V gives CDR1 SGHDT, CDR2 YYEEEE. After removal of 4 bases from V and 6 bases from J, the junction contained 11 bases not matched to a gene. The TCR comes from a human donor who received a combined kidney and bone marrow transplant. The specimen comprised Tregs from blood, sampled before the transplant. V gene TRBV5-6 combines with J gene TRBJ2-1, with 9 bases matching TRBD2. This CDR3 reads CASSRIGTSKGNEQFF. The CDR3 bases are TGTGCCAGCAGCCGTATCGGGACTAGCAAGGGCAATGAGCAGTTCTTC.